The 25 T cell receptor beta chains below come from one sample, sequenced in a study of T cell changes during pregnancy in multiple sclerosis. Produced via immunoSEQ multiplex PCR; TCRdb's table is partial and in-frame only. The data hold tens of thousands of clones, with roughly 91% observed a single time. Sequenced here: peripheral blood, sampled after pregnancy. The source of these receptors is a female donor in good health, enrolled as a control in a pregnancy study.

The rearrangement uses TRBV7-2 and TRBJ2-1; TRBD2 agrees at 7 bases. The CDR3 has 16 residues. Germline values: CDR1 SGHTA, CDR2 FQGNSA. Trimming took 6 bases from V and 3 from J; bases not matched to a gene: 11. CDR3 residues: CASRRSGTTIYNEQFF. The CDR3 DNA follows: TGTGCCAGCAGGAGAAGCGGGACTACAATCTACAATGAGCAGTTCTTC.

The rearrangement uses TRBV2 and TRBJ2-1, with D perhaps matching TRBD2 (5 bases). CDR3 length: 15 residues. The germline V gene has CDR1 SNHLY and CDR2 FYNNEI. Trimming left V 6 bases short and J 9 bases short, with 21 bases between. The CDR3 DNA reads as TGTGCCAGCAGCGAACTAGAACGCCCCGGAGGTGAGCAGTTCTTC. It yields the protein CASSELERPGGEQFF.

About this clone itself: Other DNA sequences of this sample code for an identical CDR3. V is TRBV5-1 and J is TRBJ2-5, with D possibly matching TRBD1 (6 bases). CDR1 and CDR2 (germline): SGHRS, YFSETQ. V shed 2 bases and J shed 5 bases, with 10 bases lying between them. The CDR3 runs 13 residues. The CDR3 is CASSFGGGETQYF. CDR3 nucleotide sequence: TGCGCCAGCAGCTTTGGGGGCGGGGAGACCCAGTACTTC. Combining the CDR3 with reference TRBV5-1 and TRBJ2-5 gives the whole variable domain KAGVTQTPRYLIKTRGQQVTLSCSPISGHRSVSWYQQTPGQGLQFLFEYFSETQRNKGNFPGRFSGRQFSNSRSEMNVSTLELGDSALYLCASSFGGGETQYFGPGTRLLVL.

V and J are TRBV9 and TRBJ1-6; TRBD1 agrees at 7 bases. This CDR3 contains 16 residues. V lost 1 base, J lost 9 bases, and 10 bases stayed unmatched. Germline loops: CDR1 SGDLS, CDR2 YYNGEE. The CDR3 sequence is CASSVRGDRVGSPLHF. The CDR3 DNA follows: TGTGCCAGCAGCGTAAGGGGTGACAGGGTCGGTTCACCCCTCCACTTT.

V and J are TRBV11-2 and TRBJ1-1; unclear D gene. Trimming removed 4 bases from V and 4 bases from J, with 13 bases in between. Germline values: CDR1 SGHAT, CDR2 FQNNGV. CDR3 size: 14 residues. Here the CDR3 reads CASSSNEEATEAFF. The CDR3 coding sequence is TGTGCCAGCAGCTCAAATGAGGAGGCCACTGAAGCTTTCTTT.

The chain is built from TRBV4-3 and TRBJ1-2, with TRBD1 matching 9 bases. The CDR3 has 15 amino acids. In germline, CDR1 is LGHNA, CDR2 YSLEER. The trim removed 2 bases at V and 5 bases at J, leaving 6 bases unmatched. As DNA, the CDR3 is TGCGCCAGCAGCCAAAGGACAGGGGAACCTTATGGCTACACCTTC. Amino acids: CASSQRTGEPYGYTF.

The V and J genes are TRBV15 and TRBJ1-1; 12 bases fit TRBD1. V lost 8 bases and J lost 7; bases outside the gene matches: 8. This CDR3 has 14 amino acids. Germline assignment: CDR1 LNHNV and CDR2 YYDKDF (reference sequence). The CDR3: CATRLGQGAVEAFF. The CDR3, as DNA: TGTGCCACCCGCCTGGGACAGGGGGCTGTTGAAGCTTTCTTT.

J is TRBJ2-5 and V is TRBV7-9, with 10 nucleotides matching TRBD2. Trimming took 3 bases from V and 5 from J; bases not matched to a gene: 12. The CDR3 extends over 17 amino acids. CDR1 is SEHNR, CDR2 FQNEAQ, per germline (reference sequence). The CDR3 region has the DNA TGTGCCAGCAGCTTTGGGACTAAGCGGGGGGGCCTGGAGACCCAGTACTTC. Protein sequence: CASSFGTKRGGLETQYF.

This rearrangement joins TRBV27 to TRBJ1-1; weak D call: TRBD1 (5 bases). Germline lookup yields CDR1 MNHEY and CDR2 SMNVEV (reference sequence). The V gene lost 10 bases and the J gene lost 4 bases, with 16 bases spanning the gap. CDR3 length: 13 residues. DNA for the CDR3: TGTGCCACCCTGGCGGGGAGGGGCACTGAAGCTTTCTTT. Translation gives CATLAGRGTEAFF.

The chain couples TRBV28 to TRBJ1-1; TRBD1 might be the D (5 bases). The CDR3 sequence is 12 residues long. Germline V gives CDR1 MDHEN, CDR2 SYDVKM. Trimming removed 4 bases from V and 10 bases from J, with 13 bases in between. The CDR3 DNA follows: TGTGCCAGCAGTTCGGCAGGGAAGGCAGCTTTCTTT. This encodes CASSSAGKAAFF.

V gene TRBV21-1 combines with J gene TRBJ1-1; whether TRBD1, the table's D call, matches the DNA was not checked. TRBV21-1 is a listed pseudogene. The CDR3 runs 18 residues. The CDR3 loop is CASSNLRQRHSLNTEAFF. DNA of the CDR3: TGTGCCAGCAGCAACTTGAGACAGCGCCACTCTTTGAACACTGAAGCTTTCTTT.

The chain couples TRBV14 to TRBJ2-5; TRBD2 might be the D (6 bases). The CDR3 sequence is 13 residues long. CDR1 and CDR2 from the germline V gene are SGHDN and FVKESK. V dropped 8 bases and J dropped 5 bases, with 15 bases sitting between them. CDR3 bases: TGTGCCAGCCGGAAAAATCGGGAGGAGACCCAGTACTTC. Translated: CASRKNREETQYF.

The genes are TRBV4-1 and TRBJ1-6; D might be TRBD1 (5 bases). The CDR3 sequence is 17 residues long. V lost 0 bases to trimming and J lost 5 bases, with 14 bases between them. The V gene's germline CDR1 is MGHRA and CDR2 YSYEKL. Written as DNA, the CDR3 is TGCGCCAGCAGCCAAGAGATCAGGGTACGAGATAATTCACCCCTCCACTTT. Protein: CASSQEIRVRDNSPLHF.

This clone was found a few times. V is TRBV28 and J is TRBJ2-7, with D tentatively TRBD2 (5 bases). With 3 bases removed from V and 1 base from J, the gap between germline ends came to 13 bases. Germline V gene sequence: CDR1 MDHEN, CDR2 SYDVKM. This CDR3 has 15 residues. The CDR3 DNA reads TGTGCCAGCAGTTTGGGGAGCGGCCGGTCCTACGAGCAGTACTTC. Its protein is CASSLGSGRSYEQYF.

The V gene is TRBV4-1, the J gene TRBJ1-4; 7 bases fit TRBD1. In germline, CDR1 is MGHRA, CDR2 YSYEKL. V shed 0 bases and J 8 bases; nucleotides not matched to a gene: 9. The CDR3 spans 16 residues. CDR3 amino acids: CASSQEARQGREKLFF. In DNA, the CDR3 is TGCGCCAGCAGCCAAGAGGCACGACAGGGACGGGAAAAACTGTTTTTT.

The gene calls are TRBV7-8 and TRBJ1-5; 9 bases are a match to TRBD1. V was clipped by 5 bases and J by 6 bases; unmatched bases: 8. CDR3 size: 15 residues. Germline V gives CDR1 SGHVS, CDR2 FQNEAQ. The CDR3 bases are TGTGCCAGCAGCAGAGAGACAGGGGGATCTCAGCCCCAGCATTTT. Translation: CASSRETGGSQPQHF.

The J gene is TRBJ1-1, the V gene TRBV19; the D gene is possibly TRBD1 (6 bases). Germline values: CDR1 LNHDA, CDR2 SQIVND (reference sequence). The CDR3 is 13 amino acids. The V gene lost 3 bases and the J gene lost 7 bases, with 12 bases spanning the gap. The CDR3 protein is CASSITGTVEAFF. The CDR3 DNA is TGTGCCAGTAGTATTACAGGGACGGTTGAAGCTTTCTTT.

This rearrangement joins TRBV28 to TRBJ2-3, with 11 nucleotides matching TRBD2. In germline, CDR1 is MDHEN, CDR2 SYDVKM. V lost 8 bases, J lost 7 bases, and 5 bases stayed unmatched. The length of the CDR3 is 13 residues. CDR3 loop: CASLAGGGNTQYF. CDR3 coding DNA: TGTGCCAGCCTAGCGGGGGGAGGAAATACGCAGTATTTT.

With regard to this clone: Sequence at one end of the junction differs from germline and may be a read error. Other DNA sequences in the sample encode the same CDR3. The genes are TRBV5-1 and TRBJ2-7, with 8 bases fitting TRBD1. This CDR3 spans 15 amino acids. Looked up from germline, CDR1 is SGHRS and CDR2 is YFSETQ. The CDR3 loop is CASSLGDRGTYEQYF. In DNA form, the CDR3 reads TGCGCCAGTAGCTTGGGAGACAGGGGCACCTACGAGCAGTACTTC.

The chain couples TRBV6-5 to TRBJ1-2; maybe TRBD1 (6 bases). The CDR3 length is 12 residues. Germline V CDR1 and CDR2: MNHEY, SVGAGI. Between the trimmed V and J ends, which lost 6 bases and 8 bases, there was a span of 13 bases. The CDR3 protein is CASRRGGGGYTF. As DNA, the CDR3 is TGTGCCAGCAGACGAGGGGGTGGCGGCTACACCTTC.

The V call is TRBV6-7, the J call TRBJ1-5, with TRBD1 identical over 8 bases. TRBV6-7 is identified as an open reading frame with a role that is uncertain. The CDR3 has 20 amino acids. With V trimmed by 5 bases and J by 0 bases, 18 bases remained unmatched. CDR3 region: CASSTQPLDRDFYSNQPQHF. DNA of the CDR3: TGTGCCAGCAGTACCCAACCTTTGGACAGGGACTTCTATAGCAATCAGCCCCAGCATTTT.

This chain joins TRBV5-6 and TRBJ2-4; 10 bases fit TRBD1. The CDR3 spans 15 residues. The junction had 9 bases not matched to a gene; V was cut back by 4 bases and J by 8 bases. Germline lookup yields CDR1 SGHDT and CDR2 YYEEEE. This CDR3 reads CASSQGQGQLYIQYF. The CDR3 DNA sequence: TGTGCCAGCAGCCAGGGACAGGGGCAGCTGTACATTCAGTACTTC.

The rearrangement uses TRBV27 and TRBJ1-1; 9 bases are shared with TRBD1. The CDR3 covers 16 residues. Germline loops: CDR1 MNHEY, CDR2 SMNVEV (reference sequence). The V gene end was trimmed by 10 bases and the J gene end by 4 bases; junction bases not matched to a gene: 16. In DNA, the CDR3 is TGTGCCACTCGGGACAGGGAGGGGGGCGTGGGCACTGAAGCTTTCTTT. This sequence encodes CATRDREGGVGTEAFF.

This clone was seen just once. This rearrangement joins TRBV14 to TRBJ2-7, with a weak D call TRBD1 (5 bases). The germline CDR1 and CDR2 sequences are SGHDN and FVKESK. Trimming removed 4 bases from V and 0 bases from J, with 7 bases in between. CDR3 length: 13 residues. This chain's CDR3 is CASSPTASYEQYF. CDR3 nucleotide sequence: TGTGCCAGCAGCCCGACAGCCTCCTACGAGCAGTACTTC.

The CDR3 nucleotides read TGTGCCAGCACAACAGCGGGGGGAACAGATACGCAGTATTTT. Its translation: CASTTAGGTDTQYF. V is TRBV25-1 and J is TRBJ2-3, with 9 bases lining up with TRBD2. V dropped 7 bases and J dropped 3; count of bases not matched to a gene: 5. The CDR3 sequence is 14 residues long. CDR1 is MGHDK, CDR2 SYGVNS, per germline.